This T cell receptor beta chain was sequenced during a study of response to subunit inactivated influenza vaccine. Regarding the study as a whole: The authors suggested that every seasonal influenza vaccination recruits few new T cells.

Remarks on this clonotype: Its antigen is unknown.

MiXCR was run by TCRdb on the RT-PCR reads, yielding one entry per CDR3 protein. The sample records over 450,000 distinct CDR3 sequences, approximately 12% being singletons. Trimming took off 5 bases at V and 5 bases at J, with 10 bases between the two ends. Germline lookup yields CDR1 SGHTA and CDR2 FQGNSA. The length of the CDR3 is 12 residues. V is TRBV7-2 and J is TRBJ2-7; possibly TRBD1 for D (5 bases). The TCR originated in a man aged 45-60 years who received an inactivated influenza vaccine. The sequenced sample was PBMCs from blood, obtained more than 35 days after vaccination. In DNA, the CDR3 is TGTGCCAGCAGCGTCGGACAAAACGAGCAGTACTTC. It encodes CASSVGQNEQYF.